This TCR beta chain derives from a study of circulating CD8 cells and anti-PD-1 response in melanoma. Regarding the study as a whole: No tumor material was available, so peptide assays assessed reactivity. Clonotype sharing was highest between DPOS and TIGIT subsets. Only baseline and M1 samples entered the published repertoire comparisons.

Germline lookup yields CDR1 SGDLS and CDR2 YYNGEE. The CDR3 totals 13 residues. V lost 3 bases to trimming and J lost 6 bases; unmatched junction nucleotides: 2. The QIAseq Immune Repertoire TCR panel built the libraries from roughly 15 ng of total RNA. Each CDR3 protein is one row after TCRdb ran MiXCR on the reads. This table holds 430 or so distinct CDR3 sequences, 10% found once. From live CD3+CD8+TCRalphabeta+ cells, four PD-1 and/or TIGIT subsets were sorted. By sample share, this clonotype is large. Its antigen is undetermined. The receptor comes from a human donor with melanoma. The rearrangement links TRBV9 to TRBJ2-2; 7 bases are a match to TRBD1. Sequencing was performed on CD8+ T cells from PBMCs, taken at baseline or after one month of anti-PD-1 therapy (not recorded which). CDR3 region: CASSETGSGELFF. For the CDR3, the DNA is TGTGCCAGCAGCGAGACAGGGTCCGGGGAGCTGTTTTTT. The complete variable domain, with remaining parts taken from reference TRBV9 and TRBJ2-2, reads DSGVTQTPKHLITATGQRVTLRCSPRSGDLSVYWYQQSLDQGLQFLIQYYNGEERAKGNILERFSAQQFPDLHSELNLSSLELGDSALYFCASSETGSGELFFGEGSRLTVL.